Following are 2 T cell receptor beta chains from one sample sequenced in a study of a mutant IDH1 vaccine in newly diagnosed glioma (dated by TCRdb to the early 2020s). Which antigens these TCRs recognize remains unknown. Library method: the immunoSEQ multiplex PCR assay. TCRdb carries this immuneACCESS record with in-frame sequences only. Its versions omit some clonotypes, under half of them owing to an unresolved V gene in the studies checked, with the rest unexplained. This sample has tens of thousands of clones in its table, and less than 85% of those were observed once. The ten most abundant clones make up 15% to 20% of the sample. The time point label on this specimen signifies: week 47, end of study. A 20-mer mutant IDH1 peptide at 300 micrograms in Montanide made up each vaccine dose, which was injected subcutaneously together with topical imiquimod. Here the sequenced sample was PBMCs, taken from a glioma patient whose treatment included an IDH1 peptide vaccine. The receptors come from a man aged 18-30 years with glioma. Some clones in this sample may be carry-over from other donors' samples.

The chain uses TRBV29-1 and TRBJ2-7; D is unclear. Germline V gene sequence: CDR1 SQVTM, CDR2 ANQGSEA. The CDR3 covers 13 residues. The ends were cut back, 6 bases at V and 1 base at J, with 13 bases in the middle. CDR3 sequence (DNA): TGCAGCGTCTTCTACGGCTTTTCCTACGAGCAGTACTTC. This translates into CSVFYGFSYEQYF.

The chain couples TRBV5-1 to TRBJ1-2; 8 bases map to TRBD1. Germline trimming cut 4 bases from V and 8 bases from J; bases unmatched to any gene: 7. CDR3 length: 13 residues. Germline V lookup: CDR1 SGHRS, CDR2 YFSETQ. The CDR3 DNA follows: TGCGCCAGCAGCCCAAGGACAGGGAAGGGCTACACCTTC. It is translated as CASSPRTGKGYTF. The full variable domain, in which reference TRBV5-1 and TRBJ1-2 provide the parts outside the CDR3, is KAGVTQTPRYLIKTRGQQVTLSCSPISGHRSVSWYQQTPGQGLQFLFEYFSETQRNKGNFPGRFSGRQFSNSRSEMNVSTLELGDSALYLCASSPRTGKGYTFGSGTRLTVV.